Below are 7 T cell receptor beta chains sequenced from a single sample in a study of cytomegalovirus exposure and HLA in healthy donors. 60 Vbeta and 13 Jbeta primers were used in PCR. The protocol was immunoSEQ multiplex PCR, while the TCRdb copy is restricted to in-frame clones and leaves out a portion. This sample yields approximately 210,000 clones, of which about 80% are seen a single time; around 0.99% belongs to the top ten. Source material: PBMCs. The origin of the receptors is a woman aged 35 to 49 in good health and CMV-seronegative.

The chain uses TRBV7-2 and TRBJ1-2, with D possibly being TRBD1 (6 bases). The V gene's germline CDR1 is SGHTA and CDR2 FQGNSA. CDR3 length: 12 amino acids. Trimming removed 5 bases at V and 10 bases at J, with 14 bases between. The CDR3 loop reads CASSTRDTDYTF. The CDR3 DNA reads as TGTGCCAGCAGCACCCGGGACACCGACTACACCTTC. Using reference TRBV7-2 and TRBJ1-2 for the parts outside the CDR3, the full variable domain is GAGVSQSPSNKVTEKGKDVELRCDPISGHTALYWYRQSLGQGLEFLIYFQGNSAPDKSGLPSDRFSAERTGGSVSTLTIQRTQQEDSAVYLCASSTRDTDYTFGSGTRLTVV.

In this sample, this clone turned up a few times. The CDR3 loop reads CASSQTAGTRRGKQYV. The CDR3, as DNA: TGTGCCAGCAGCCAAACCGCCGGGACCCGACGGGGGAAGCAGTACGTC. V and J are TRBV7-8 and TRBJ2-7; possibly TRBD2 for D (6 bases). The germline V gene encodes CDR1 SGHVS and CDR2 FQNEAQ. This CDR3 is built from 16 residues. The V end was cut by 5 bases, the J end by 8 bases, with 25 bases between.

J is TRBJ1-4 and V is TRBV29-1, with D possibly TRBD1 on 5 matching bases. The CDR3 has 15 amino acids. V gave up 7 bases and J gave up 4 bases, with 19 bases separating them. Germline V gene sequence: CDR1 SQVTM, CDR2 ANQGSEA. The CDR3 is CSATGQGHLNEKLFF. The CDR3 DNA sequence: TGCAGCGCCACCGGGCAGGGTCACCTTAATGAAAAACTGTTTTTT.

CDR3 in amino acids: CASSLNGVGYGYTF. The CDR3 bases are TGTGCCAGCAGCTTAAACGGTGTCGGGTATGGCTACACCTTC. The chain employs TRBV7-9 and TRBJ1-2; no clear D gene. CDR3 size: 14 residues. Germline V CDR1 and CDR2: SEHNR, FQNEAQ (reference sequence). The V end was cut by 2 bases, the J end by 5 bases, with 12 bases between. The whole variable domain, filled in from reference TRBV7-9 and TRBJ1-2, reads DTGVSQNPRHKITKRGQNVTFRCDPISEHNRLYWYRQTLGQGPEFLTYFQNEAQLEKSRLLSDRFSAERPKGSFSTLEIQRTEQGDSAMYLCASSLNGVGYGYTFGSGTRLTVV.

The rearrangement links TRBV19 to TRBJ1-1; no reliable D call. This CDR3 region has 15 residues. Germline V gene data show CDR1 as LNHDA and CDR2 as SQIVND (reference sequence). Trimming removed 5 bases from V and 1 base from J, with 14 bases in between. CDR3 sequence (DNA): TGTGCCAGTAGTTTTTACCTGGAGAGGAACACTGAAGCTTTCTTT. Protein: CASSFYLERNTEAFF.

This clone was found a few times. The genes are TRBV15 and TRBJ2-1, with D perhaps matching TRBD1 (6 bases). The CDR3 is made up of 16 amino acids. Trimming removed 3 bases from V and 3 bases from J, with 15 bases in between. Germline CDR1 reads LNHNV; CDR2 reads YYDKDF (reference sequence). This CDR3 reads CATSSPVGGLYNEQFF. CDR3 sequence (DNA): TGTGCCACCAGCAGCCCCGTAGGGGGTCTCTACAATGAGCAGTTCTTC.

CDR3 region: CASSVAGGRRNTIYF. CDR3 sequence (DNA): TGTGCCAGCAGCGTAGCCGGGGGGAGGAGAAACACCATATATTTT. The rearrangement uses TRBV9 and TRBJ1-3; D is possibly TRBD1 (5 bases). This CDR3 is 15 amino acids long. Germline V gene lookup returns CDR1 SGDLS and CDR2 YYNGEE. The V end was cut by 0 bases, the J end by 5 bases, with 12 bases between.